One sample yielded the 10 T cell receptor beta chains listed below, sequenced in a study of PD-1 blockade in classical Hodgkin lymphoma. The table came from immunoSEQ multiplex PCR; TCRdb's copy has only in-frame clones and leaves some out. The sample lists tens of thousands of clones; 70% to 90% were seen once. The time point denotes: cycle 4 day 1 (C4D1), after 6 weeks of nivolumab. Every patient had relapsed following autologous stem cell transplantation, and cohorts differed in brentuximab vedotin exposure. The material was peripheral blood mononuclear cells (PBMCs), obtained before the fourth cycle of nivolumab. Receptors were obtained from a human donor with classical Hodgkin lymphoma.

The chain joins TRBV5-1 to TRBJ2-2; D is possibly TRBD2 (5 bases). V lost 5 bases and J lost 4, with 9 bases in between. Germline loops: CDR1 SGHRS, CDR2 YFSETQ. The CDR3 runs to 13 residues. The CDR3 DNA reads TGCGCCAGCAGTTCCGAGGGCACCGGGGAGCTGTTTTTT. Translated, it gives CASSSEGTGELFF.

The J gene is TRBJ2-3, the V gene TRBV7-3; TRBD2 matches 10 bases. V was pared by 5 bases and J by 4 bases, with 6 bases of the junction left unmatched. Germline CDR1 SGHTA, CDR2 FQGTGA. The CDR3 has 15 residues. In DNA, the CDR3 is TGTGCCAGCAGCCCTCTAGCGGGGGTCGCAGATACGCAGTATTTT. Translation gives CASSPLAGVADTQYF.

A single count supports this clone. The rearrangement joins TRBV6-5 to TRBJ1-4; unclear D gene. The CDR3 length is 12 residues. Trimming took 4 bases from V and 6 from J, leaving 6 bases between them. From germline, CDR1 is MNHEY and CDR2 SVGAGI. CDR3 DNA sequence: TGTGCCAGCAGTTCCGAGGATGAAAAACTGTTTTTT. Translating it yields CASSSEDEKLFF.

J is TRBJ2-7 and V is TRBV5-1, with D maybe TRBD1 (5 bases). The length of the CDR3 is 15 residues. CDR1 is SGHRS, CDR2 YFSETQ, per germline. V lost 3 bases, J lost 2 bases, and 15 bases lay in between. The CDR3 sequence: CASSSQGPPTYEQYF. CDR3 coding DNA: TGCGCCAGCAGCTCCCAGGGCCCTCCCACCTACGAGCAGTACTTC.

In this sample, this clone turned up once. CDR3 DNA: TGTGCCAGCAGCTTTCTCGCCGGGACAGCTGATCAGCCCCAGCATTTT. Its translation: CASSFLAGTADQPQHF. V gene TRBV5-6 combines with J gene TRBJ1-5, with 7 bases that match TRBD1. J was trimmed by 5 bases and V by 2 bases; bases with no gene match: 10. There are 16 residues in the CDR3. The germline V gene encodes CDR1 SGHDT and CDR2 YYEEEE. The variable domain in full, completed from reference TRBV5-6 and TRBJ1-5, reads DAGVTQSPTHLIKTRGQQVTLRCSPKSGHDTVSWYQQALGQGPQFIFQYYEEEERQRGNFPDRFSGHQFPNYSSELNVNALLLGDSALYLCASSFLAGTADQPQHFGDGTRLSIL.

This clone was seen once. This rearrangement joins TRBV6-5 to TRBJ1-1; possibly TRBD1 for D (5 bases). In germline, CDR1 is MNHEY, CDR2 SVGAGI. V was cut by 5 bases and J by 1 base, with 14 bases left in between. CDR3 length: 15 residues. CDR3 in DNA: TGTGCCAGCAGTACCCTCGGGCAGGGGAACACTGAAGCTTTCTTT. Its translation is CASSTLGQGNTEAFF.

A single count supports this clone. The chain combines TRBV28 with TRBJ1-2; D remains unclear. CDR1 MDHEN and CDR2 SYDVKM come from the germline V gene. There are 12 residues in the CDR3. Trimming took 8 bases from V and 4 from J, leaving 11 bases between them. CDR3 in amino acids: CASRGQSYGYTF. As DNA, the CDR3 is TGTGCCAGCCGAGGCCAGTCCTATGGCTACACCTTC.

This clone has just one count. The chain recombines TRBV18 with TRBJ2-7; D is tentatively TRBD1 or TRBD2 (5 bases each). This CDR3 is built from 14 residues. Germline V gene data show CDR1 as KGHSH and CDR2 as LQKENI. V lost 1 base and J lost 3, with 10 bases in between. CDR3 sequence (DNA): TGTGCCAGCTCACCACAGGGACCAAACTACGAGCAGTACTTC. This sequence encodes CASSPQGPNYEQYF. The variable domain in full, with the rest retrieved from reference TRBV18 and TRBJ2-7, is NAGVMQNPRHLVRRRGQEARLRCSPMKGHSHVYWYRQLPEEGLKFMVYLQKENIIDESGMPKERFSAEFPKEGPSILRIQQVVRGDSAAYFCASSPQGPNYEQYFGPGTRLTVT.

Notes on this clone: Different DNA sequences within this sample yield the same CDR3. The V call is TRBV5-1, the J call TRBJ2-2; the D call may be TRBD1 or TRBD2 (6 bases each). Germline V gene sequence: CDR1 SGHRS, CDR2 YFSETQ. V lost 0 bases and J lost 4, with 7 bases in between. The CDR3 contains 14 residues. The CDR3 loop reads CASSLEGGTGELFF. CDR3 nucleotide sequence: TGCGCCAGCAGCTTGGAGGGGGGCACCGGGGAGCTGTTTTTT.

The rearrangement links TRBV19 to TRBJ2-2, with D hard to call. Between the trimmed V and J ends, which lost 7 bases and 6 bases, there was a span of 21 bases. This CDR3 has 16 amino acids. Germline V gene data show CDR1 as LNHDA and CDR2 as SQIVND (reference sequence). The CDR3 here is CASNPSSLGSSGELFF. The CDR3 DNA reads as TGTGCCAGTAATCCCTCTTCGCTCGGGTCCTCCGGGGAGCTGTTTTTT.